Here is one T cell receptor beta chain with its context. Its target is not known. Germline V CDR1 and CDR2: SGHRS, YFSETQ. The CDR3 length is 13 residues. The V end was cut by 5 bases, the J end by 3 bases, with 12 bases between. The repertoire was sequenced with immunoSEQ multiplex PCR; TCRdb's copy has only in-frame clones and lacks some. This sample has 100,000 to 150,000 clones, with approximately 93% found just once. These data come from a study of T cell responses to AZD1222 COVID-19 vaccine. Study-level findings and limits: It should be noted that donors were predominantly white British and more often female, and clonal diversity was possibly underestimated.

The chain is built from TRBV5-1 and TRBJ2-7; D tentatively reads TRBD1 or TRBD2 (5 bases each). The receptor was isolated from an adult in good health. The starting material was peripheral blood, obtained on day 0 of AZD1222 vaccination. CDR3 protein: CASRGDGNYEQYF. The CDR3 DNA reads TGCGCCAGCAGAGGGGACGGGAACTACGAGCAGTACTTC.